The 8 T cell receptor beta chains reported below all come from one sample, sequenced in a study of T cells in Graves' hyperthyroidism and ophthalmopathy (dated by TCRdb to about 2019). Receptor libraries were prepared by multiplex PCR. The listed sequencing device is Illumina HiSeq 2000. Amplification of TCR beta CDR3 regions was carried out from RNA transcripts. For the first round of RT-PCR on the TCR CDR3, the HTBI primer set was used together with the Qiagen OneStep RT-PCR kit. Starting from the raw public reads, TCRdb applied fastp trimming at Q25, assembled clones with MiXCR and retained in-frame beta chains. Each record represents a unique CDR3 protein, reported with the most common genes and DNA among its rows. Present in this sample are about 560,000 distinct CDR3 sequences, about a sixth of which were seen just once. 15% to 20% of the sample rests with the top ten. The sample comprised blood. The receptors originated from a woman in her late teens or twenties with Graves' hyperthyroidism.

The V gene is TRBV28, the J gene TRBJ2-1; 7 bases match TRBD2. The CDR3 is 16 amino acids. Germline V gene lookup returns CDR1 MDHEN and CDR2 SYDVKM. Trimming cost V 6 bases and J 4 bases; bases outside gene matches: 12. The CDR3 here is CASSPGASGGYNEQFF. The DNA of the CDR3 is TGTGCCAGCAGCCCCGGAGCTAGCGGAGGGTACAATGAGCAGTTCTTC.

A few counts support this clonotype. This chain links TRBV6-1 with TRBJ2-5; 7 bases line up with TRBD1. This CDR3 comprises 15 residues. With V trimmed by 5 bases and J by 5 bases, 11 bases remained unmatched. CDR1 MNHNS and CDR2 SASEGT come from the germline V gene. The CDR3 DNA sequence: TGTGCCAGCAGTACTCAGGGCACAGGGGTGGAGACCCAGTACTTC. It is translated as CASSTQGTGVETQYF.

A few counts support this clonotype. The chain has TRBV28 and TRBJ2-1, with 11 bases that match TRBD2. After removal of 3 bases from V and 2 bases from J, the junction contained 9 bases not matched to a gene. Germline CDR1 is MDHEN and CDR2 is SYDVKM. This CDR3 is built from 18 residues. The CDR3 region is CASSFSLAGAFAYNEQFF. The CDR3 nucleotides read TGTGCCAGCAGTTTCTCACTAGCGGGAGCGTTTGCCTACAATGAGCAGTTCTTC.

This clonotype was counted at least ten times. The chain combines TRBV6-2 or TRBV6-3 with TRBJ1-2, with no clear D. Germline V gene sequence: CDR1 MNHEY, CDR2 SVGEGT. Trimming shortened V by 6 bases and J by 3 bases, and 11 bases separated the two germline ends. This CDR3 contains 13 residues. The CDR3: CASSGRFYYGYTF. In DNA, the CDR3 is TGTGCCAGCAGCGGACGGTTCTACTATGGCTACACCTTC.

This clonotype has just a few counts. This CDR3 is CASRENLTNEKLFF. The CDR3 nucleotides are TGCGCCAGCAGGGAGAACCTGACTAATGAAAAACTGTTTTTT. This chain links TRBV5-1 with TRBJ1-4; D is unclear. Germline assignment: CDR1 SGHRS and CDR2 YFSETQ. This CDR3 has 14 residues. V lost 5 bases to trimming and J lost 2 bases, with 10 bases between them.

J is TRBJ2-6 and V is TRBV7-9, with D maybe TRBD2 (5 bases). Trimming left V 4 bases short and J 4 bases short, with 11 bases between. CDR3 length: 15 residues. In germline, CDR1 is SEHNR, CDR2 FQNEAQ (reference sequence). The CDR3, as DNA: TGTGCCAGCAGCTCAAACACGGGAGGGGCCAACGTCCTGACTTTC. Its translation is CASSSNTGGANVLTF.

This clonotype has more than one count but fewer than ten. The chain couples TRBV20-1 to TRBJ1-2; possibly TRBD1 for D (5 bases). The V end was cut by 0 bases, the J end by 3 bases, with 14 bases between. The CDR3 length is 15 residues. The germline V gene encodes CDR1 DFQATT and CDR2 SNEGSKA (reference sequence). The CDR3 sequence is CSARDSRGGDYGYTF. CDR3 sequence (DNA): TGCAGTGCTAGAGATTCACGGGGGGGGGACTATGGCTACACCTTC.

There are a few counts of this clonotype. The chain carries TRBV12-3 or TRBV12-4 and TRBJ2-1; D not certain. This CDR3 comprises 15 residues. V was pared by 3 bases and J by 2 bases, with 11 bases between. CDR3 protein: CASSFGSKTYNEQFF. CDR3 in DNA: TGTGCCAGCAGTTTTGGTAGTAAGACCTACAATGAGCAGTTCTTC.